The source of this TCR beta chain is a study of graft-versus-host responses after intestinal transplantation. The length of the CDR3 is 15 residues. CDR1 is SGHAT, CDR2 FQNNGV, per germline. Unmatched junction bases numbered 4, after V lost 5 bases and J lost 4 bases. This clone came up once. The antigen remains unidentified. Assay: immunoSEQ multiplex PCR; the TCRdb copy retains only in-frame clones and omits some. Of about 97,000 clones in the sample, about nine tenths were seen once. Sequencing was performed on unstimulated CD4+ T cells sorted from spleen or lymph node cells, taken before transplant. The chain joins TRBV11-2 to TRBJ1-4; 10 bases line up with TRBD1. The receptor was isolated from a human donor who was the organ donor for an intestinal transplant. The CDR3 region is CASSGGQGDNEKLFF. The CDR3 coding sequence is TGTGCCAGCAGCGGAGGACAGGGGGATAATGAAAAACTGTTTTTT. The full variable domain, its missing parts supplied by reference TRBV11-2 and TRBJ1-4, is EAGVAQSPRYKIIEKRQSVAFWCNPISGHATLYWYQQILGQGPKLLIQFQNNGVVDDSQLPKDRFSAERLKGVDSTLKIQPAKLEDSAVYLCASSGGQGDNEKLFFGSGTQLSVL.